This T cell receptor beta chain was sequenced in a study of blood T cells in healthy people across ages. Study results and caveats: Donor CMV status was unknown, possibly confounding expanded clonotype changes. Roughly linear declines in TCR beta diversity per million T cells occurred with age.

This clonotype was found a few times. Its antigen is as yet unknown. Whenever a sample was processed, at least 6 million PBMCs were isolated. Total RNA, at least 5.5 micrograms per sample, came from PBMCs. A second PCR, run for 7 to 11 cycles, used a sample-barcoded 5' primer plus a J-beta primer mix. TCRdb re-called the 5' RACE reads through MiXCR, storing one row per CDR3 protein. The sample carries around 990,000 distinct CDR3 sequences, under 40% recorded once. The TCR comes from a man aged 18-30 years in good health. Material: blood.

Here the CDR3 reads CSVFGMNTEAFF. CDR3 DNA sequence: TGCAGCGTTTTTGGAATGAACACTGAAGCTTTCTTT. The chain carries TRBV29-1 and TRBJ1-1; D remains ambiguous. The length of the CDR3 is 12 residues. Germline assignment: CDR1 SQVTM and CDR2 ANQGSEA. V was cut by 5 bases and J by 0 bases, with 7 bases left in between.